This entry features one T cell receptor (beta chain) sequence. Its antigen is undetermined. The data stem from a study of shared clonotypes between healthy human individuals. Study details: CD4 naive and memory got three plates each, CD8 naive two, CD8 memory one.

Germline CDR1 SEHNR, CDR2 FQNEAQ (reference sequence). The CDR3 length is 15 residues. V lost 1 base and J lost 5, with 14 bases in between. Study results and caveats: Shared across a few donors were roughly 5% of the naive CD4 clonotypes. Sequencing depth was expected to influence donor clonotype sharing.

Generated by immunoSEQ multiplex PCR, the TCRdb table keeps only in-frame clones and is missing some. The sample yields about 1.5 million clones, approximately 98% seen once. The gene calls are TRBV7-9 and TRBJ2-5; weak D call: TRBD2 (5 bases). The clonotype comes from a man under 40 in good health. Sequenced material: naive CD4+ T cells sorted from blood. Subset given: CD45RA+ positively selected. The CDR3 DNA follows: TGTGCCAGCAGCTTAGATGGCGTCCAGCGGGAGACCCAGTACTTC. This gives the protein CASSLDGVQRETQYF.